One T cell receptor (beta chain) is described in this entry. Per the germline V gene, CDR1 is ENHRY and CDR2 is SYGVKD. The CDR3 extends over 13 amino acids. The V gene lost 11 bases and the J gene lost 2 bases, with 13 bases spanning the gap. This entry comes from a study of blood T cell repertoires in COVID-19. Study information: Sites across the United States, Italy and Spain contributed samples from acute and convalescent COVID-19.

How the authors handled the data: It was from reference gene primer amplification that nucleated cell counts were estimated. Sequencing was performed with immunoSEQ multiplex PCR; in TCRdb, only in-frame clones are kept and a portion is missing. That table is the source of V, J and clone size, and D and trimming were worked out from the DNA. The data show fewer than 250,000 clones, 88% seen once. The V gene is TRBV10-3, the J gene TRBJ1-5; weak D call: TRBD1 (6 bases). The material sequenced was peripheral blood. The TCR was taken from a man between 65 and 80 years old with acute or convalescent COVID-19. Here the CDR3 DNA reads TGTGCCGCGACAGGTGTCGGCAATCAGCCCCAGCATTTT. Translated: CAATGVGNQPQHF.